The 17 T cell receptor beta chains below all came from one sample that was sequenced in a study of cytomegalovirus exposure and HLA in healthy donors. In the PCR, 60 Vbeta and 13 Jbeta primers were used. The protocol was immunoSEQ multiplex PCR, while the TCRdb copy is restricted to in-frame clones and leaves out a portion. The sample contains around 190,000 clones, around 73% of which appear only once. The sequenced sample consisted of PBMCs. These receptors all stem from a woman aged 25 to 39 in good health and CMV-seronegative.

The chain carries TRBV7-2 and TRBJ2-4, with D hard to call. Trimming pared 5 bases from V and 1 base from J, leaving 12 bases between. This CDR3 has 15 amino acids. CDR1 and CDR2 (germline): SGHTA, FQGNSA. The CDR3 region has the DNA TGTGCCAGCAGCCGGTCCCCCACTGCCAAAAACATTCAGTACTTC. Translation gives CASSRSPTAKNIQYF. The whole variable domain, filled in from reference TRBV7-2 and TRBJ2-4, reads GAGVSQSPSNKVTEKGKDVELRCDPISGHTALYWYRQSLGQGLEFLIYFQGNSAPDKSGLPSDRFSAERTGGSVSTLTIQRTQQEDSAVYLCASSRSPTAKNIQYFGAGTRLSVL.

This rearrangement joins TRBV4-1 to TRBJ2-7; 14 positions match TRBD2. CDR1 and CDR2 from the germline V gene are MGHRA and YSYEKL. The CDR3 consists of 15 residues. The junction had 5 bases not matched to a gene; V was cut back by 3 bases and J by 7 bases. CDR3 in DNA: TGCGCCAGCAGCCACCGACTAGCGGGGGGGCTAGAGCAGTACTTC. Its protein product is CASSHRLAGGLEQYF.

The J gene is TRBJ2-2, the V gene TRBV7-9, with a tentative D call TRBD2 (6 bases). Germline V gene sequence: CDR1 SEHNR, CDR2 FQNEAQ (reference sequence). The CDR3 length is 16 residues. The germline V and J ends were trimmed by 5 bases and 7 bases, with 20 bases remaining between them. The DNA for the CDR3 is TGTGCCAGCAGCCAACCGGGACTCACAACGAACGGGGAGCTGTTTTTT. Protein sequence: CASSQPGLTTNGELFF.

The V call is TRBV5-4, the J call TRBJ1-1, with 9 bases identical to TRBD1. Trimming at V came to 2 bases and at J to 11 bases, leaving 4 bases not matched to a gene. The CDR3 covers 12 residues. Per germline, CDR1 SGHNT and CDR2 YYREEE (reference sequence). CDR3 bases: TGTGCCAGCAGCTTAGGGACAGGGTTGGCTTTCTTT. Translation: CASSLGTGLAFF. The entire variable domain, with the rest obtained from reference TRBV5-4 and TRBJ1-1, is as follows: ETGVTQSPTHLIKTRGQQVTLRCSSQSGHNTVSWYQQALGQGPQFIFQYYREEENGRGNFPPRFSGLQFPNYSSELNVNALELDDSALYLCASSLGTGLAFFGQGTRLTVV.

There are a few counts of this clone. The chain is built from TRBV29-1 and TRBJ2-3; 8 nucleotides align to TRBD1. Germline loops: CDR1 SQVTM, CDR2 ANQGSEA. V lost 6 bases, J lost 6 bases, and 11 bases stayed unmatched. This CDR3 has 14 amino acids. CDR3 nucleotide sequence: TGCAGCGTAGACAGGACAGGGCGACCCGATACGCAGTATTTT. This codes for CSVDRTGRPDTQYF.

This chain joins TRBV19 and TRBJ2-2, with D maybe TRBD2 (5 bases). The CDR3 extends over 16 amino acids. Germline V gene lookup returns CDR1 LNHDA and CDR2 SQIVND (reference sequence). V gave up 2 bases and J gave up 4 bases, with 14 bases separating them. CDR3 sequence: CASSIKRQEITGELFF. The CDR3 DNA reads TGTGCCAGTAGTATAAAGCGGCAGGAGATCACCGGGGAGCTGTTTTTT.

This sequence joins TRBV28 and TRBJ1-2; unclear D gene. Germline V CDR1 and CDR2: MDHEN, SYDVKM. CDR3 size: 11 residues. Trimming took 11 bases from V and 1 from J, leaving 8 bases between them. CDR3 sequence reads: CAAGGNYGYTF. DNA for the CDR3: TGTGCCGCAGGAGGTAACTATGGCTACACCTTC.

This clone was found a few times. The chain has TRBV7-2 and TRBJ1-1; D is perhaps TRBD1 (6 bases). CDR3 length: 15 amino acids. Germline CDR1 is SGHTA and CDR2 is FQGNSA. V was cut by 2 bases and J by 1 base, with 11 bases left in between. CDR3 loop: CASSLMGQSNTEAFF. The DNA of the CDR3 is TGTGCCAGCAGCTTAATGGGACAATCGAACACTGAAGCTTTCTTT.

The genes are TRBV10-2 and TRBJ1-1; no reliable D call. Germline CDR1 reads WSHSY; CDR2 reads SAAADI. V shed 8 bases and J shed 0 bases, with 13 bases lying between them. This CDR3 is built from 14 residues. The CDR3 here is CASRAGSVNTEAFF. Written as DNA, the CDR3 is TGCGCCAGCCGAGCGGGTTCGGTGAACACTGAAGCTTTCTTT.

This clone has more than one count but fewer than ten. The chain is built from TRBV9 and TRBJ2-1; tentatively, D is TRBD2 (6 bases). In germline, CDR1 is SGDLS, CDR2 YYNGEE. Between the trimmed V and J ends, which lost 0 bases and 4 bases, there was a span of 8 bases. CDR3 size: 14 residues. The CDR3 reads CASSVGGGYNEQFF. The CDR3 nucleotides read TGTGCCAGCAGCGTAGGTGGGGGGTACAATGAGCAGTTCTTC.

The rearrangement links TRBV18 to TRBJ2-3; TRBD1 agrees at 8 bases. This CDR3 is 17 amino acids long. V was clipped by 1 base and J by 0 bases; unmatched bases: 6. Germline lookup yields CDR1 KGHSH and CDR2 LQKENI. CDR3 region: CASSPLQGAGSTDTQYF. DNA for the CDR3: TGTGCCAGCTCACCACTGCAGGGGGCGGGCAGCACAGATACGCAGTATTTT. The entire variable domain, with the rest obtained from reference TRBV18 and TRBJ2-3, is as follows: NAGVMQNPRHLVRRRGQEARLRCSPMKGHSHVYWYRQLPEEGLKFMVYLQKENIIDESGMPKERFSAEFPKEGPSILRIQQVVRGDSAAYFCASSPLQGAGSTDTQYFGPGTRLTVL.

The V and J genes are TRBV27 and TRBJ2-7; no reliable D call. The CDR3 has 13 residues. Looked up from germline, CDR1 is MNHEY and CDR2 is SMNVEV (reference sequence). The V gene lost 4 bases and the J gene lost 5 bases, with 12 bases spanning the gap. CDR3 sequence: CASSSASVHEQYF. The CDR3 nucleotides read TGTGCCAGCAGTTCCGCCAGCGTCCACGAGCAGTACTTC.

The table lists this clone with a count of one. The V and J genes are TRBV6-5 and TRBJ2-5, with D hard to call. Per germline, CDR1 MNHEY and CDR2 SVGAGI. The ends were cut back, 0 bases at V and 4 bases at J, with 9 bases in the middle. The CDR3 has 14 amino acids. CDR3 in DNA: TGTGCCAGCAGTTACTCGGAAGAGGCAGAGACCCAGTACTTC. Amino acid sequence: CASSYSEEAETQYF.

As concerns this clone: Here the CDR3 omits its conserved ending phenylalanine or tryptophan, so a read error is the likely source. The DNA is omitted, as the CDR3 cannot be located on it reliably, and the CDR3 follows TCRdb's listing. The rearrangement uses TRBV5-6 and TRBJ1-2; the table's D gene call, TRBD1, was not cross checked with the DNA. Germline-derived CDR1 and CDR2 are SGHDT and YYEEEE. The CDR3 length is 13 residues, termini included. This CDR3 reads CASSLGGDRGLNL.

This clone was seen only a few times. The chain is built from TRBV11-2 and TRBJ2-5, with a possible D match to TRBD2 (5 bases). Germline V CDR1 and CDR2: SGHAT, FQNNGV. V was trimmed by 3 bases and J by 5 bases, leaving 7 bases between them. The CDR3 consists of 12 residues. The CDR3: CASSFGMETQYF. DNA for the CDR3: TGTGCCAGCAGCTTCGGGATGGAGACCCAGTACTTC.

This clone was counted once. This chain connects TRBV11-2 to TRBJ1-4; 9 nucleotides match TRBD1. Germline values: CDR1 SGHAT, CDR2 FQNNGV. V lost 4 bases, J lost 8 bases, and 11 bases stayed unmatched. The CDR3 is made up of 16 amino acids. The CDR3 nucleotides are TGTGCCAGCAGCTCCGCCCAGGGACAGGGCCGCGAAAAACTGTTTTTT. Residues: CASSSAQGQGREKLFF. The complete variable domain, with remaining parts taken from reference TRBV11-2 and TRBJ1-4, reads EAGVAQSPRYKIIEKRQSVAFWCNPISGHATLYWYQQILGQGPKLLIQFQNNGVVDDSQLPKDRFSAERLKGVDSTLKIQPAKLEDSAVYLCASSSAQGQGREKLFFGSGTQLSVL.

A remark on this clone: Other nucleotide sequences from this sample produce the same CDR3. The V call is TRBV5-1, the J call TRBJ2-2, with 7 bases matching TRBD1. The J segment lost 0 bases and the V segment lost 0 bases, leaving 2 bases of the junction unmatched. This CDR3 is 16 amino acids long. Germline values: CDR1 SGHRS, CDR2 YFSETQ. CDR3: CASSLGGTANTGELFF. CDR3 nucleotide sequence: TGCGCCAGCAGCTTGGGGGGGACAGCGAACACCGGGGAGCTGTTTTTT.